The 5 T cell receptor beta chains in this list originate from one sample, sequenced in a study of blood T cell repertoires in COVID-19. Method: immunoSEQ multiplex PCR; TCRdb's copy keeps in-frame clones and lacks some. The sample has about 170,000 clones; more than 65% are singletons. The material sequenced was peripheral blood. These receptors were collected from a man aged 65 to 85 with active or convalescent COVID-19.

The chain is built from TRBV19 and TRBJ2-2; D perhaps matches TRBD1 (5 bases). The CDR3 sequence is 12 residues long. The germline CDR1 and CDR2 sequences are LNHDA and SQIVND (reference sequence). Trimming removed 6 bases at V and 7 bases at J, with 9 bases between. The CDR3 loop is CASSPTGGELFF. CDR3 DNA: TGTGCCAGTAGCCCTACAGGCGGGGAGCTGTTTTTT.

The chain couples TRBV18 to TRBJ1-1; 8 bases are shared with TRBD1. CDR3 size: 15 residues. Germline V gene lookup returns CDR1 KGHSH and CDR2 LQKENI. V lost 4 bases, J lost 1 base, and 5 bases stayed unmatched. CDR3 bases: TGTGCCAGCTCACTGGTGACAGGGGCGAACACTGAAGCTTTCTTT. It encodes CASSLVTGANTEAFF.

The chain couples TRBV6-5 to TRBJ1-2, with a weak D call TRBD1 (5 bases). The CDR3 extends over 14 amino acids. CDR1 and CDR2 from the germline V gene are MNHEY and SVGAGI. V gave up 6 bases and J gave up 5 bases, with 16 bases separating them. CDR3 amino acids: CASSPTGEIYGYTF. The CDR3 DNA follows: TGTGCCAGCAGCCCCACAGGCGAGATTTATGGCTACACCTTC.

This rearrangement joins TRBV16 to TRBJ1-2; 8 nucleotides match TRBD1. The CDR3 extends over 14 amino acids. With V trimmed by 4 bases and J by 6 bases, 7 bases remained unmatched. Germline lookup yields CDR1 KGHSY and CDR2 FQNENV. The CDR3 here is CASSPAQGANGYTF. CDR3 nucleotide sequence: TGTGCCAGCAGCCCCGCCCAGGGGGCGAATGGCTACACCTTC.

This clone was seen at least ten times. CDR3 DNA: TGCGCCAGCAGCACTCCCACAGATACGCAGTATTTT. Protein product: CASSTPTDTQYF. This sequence joins TRBV5-1 and TRBJ2-3; the D is unclear. Germline V CDR1 and CDR2: SGHRS, YFSETQ. The germline V and J ends were trimmed by 4 bases and 2 bases, with 5 bases remaining between them. This CDR3 is built from 12 residues.